The rows below give T cell receptor beta chains drawn from one sample of a study of control samples from healthy donors and cancer patients. TCRdb's copy holds only in-frame clones and misses some; the assay was immunoSEQ multiplex PCR. The table shows about 140,000 clones, with approximately 90% occurring only once. Specimen: blood. The receptor source for this set is a woman aged 25-40 years in good health. Both conserved end residues are part of each CDR3. Rows may omit the clone size; those that give it use once, few, many or a size class.

j_call | v_call | clone_size | cdr3_aa
TRBJ2-2 | TRBV5-1 | . | CASSLVAGSSGELFF
TRBJ1-1 | TRBV7-7 | . | CASSLRWGTEAFF
TRBJ2-3 | TRBV9 | . | CASSVLGLAGITDTQYF
TRBJ1-5 | TRBV6-6 | . | CASSFGQSLDQPQHF
TRBJ2-1 | TRBV24-1 | . | CATSPSGSPNEQFF
TRBJ1-6 | TRBV19 | . | CASSAGTGGVYSPLHF
TRBJ1-4 | TRBV2 | . | CASRGGVTNEKLFF
TRBJ2-3 | TRBV7-2 | . | CASSFSGLGDTQYF
TRBJ2-1 | TRBV6-5 | . | CASSSLRTSGRNEQFF
TRBJ2-6 | TRBV30 | . | CAWSVGRNSGANVLTF
TRBJ2-2 | TRBV29-1 | . | CSAAKGGNTGELFF
TRBJ2-3 | TRBV5-6 | . | CASSLPSGTDTQYF
TRBJ1-2 | TRBV6-5 | . | CASTEEGSWGYGYTF
TRBJ1-5 | TRBV3-1/TRBV3-2 | . | CASSQGVQPQHF
TRBJ1-4 | TRBV7-2 | few | CASSLGQGIREKLFF
TRBJ1-6 | TRBV9 | few | CASSVGQGANSPLHF
TRBJ2-3 | TRBV25-1 | . | CASSVGTSGDVSTDTQYF
TRBJ2-7 | TRBV5-1 | once | CASSLSASGLYEQYF
TRBJ1-5 | TRBV28 | once | CASRGTGVSNQPQHF
TRBJ2-7 | TRBV6-5 | . | CASSYSGQGYEQYF
TRBJ1-5 | TRBV21-1 | . | CASSKVPRINQPQHF
TRBJ1-2 | TRBV19 | . | CASSTTGSSNYGYTF
TRBJ1-2 | TRBV5-1 | once | CASSPGTGGYGYTF
TRBJ1-1 | TRBV19 | . | CASSRGQGNTEAFF
TRBJ2-3 | TRBV19 | . | CASTDGGLAGDGTDTQYF
TRBJ2-1 | TRBV23-1 | . | CASSHPVEASSYNEQFF
TRBJ2-3 | TRBV6-5 | once | CASSYVKAGDTQYF
TRBJ1-4 | TRBV2 | . | CASLLRMDGNEKLFF
TRBJ2-7 | TRBV5-6 | . | CASAGERDLGYEQYF
TRBJ1-2 | TRBV30 | . | CAWMGRADYGYTF